The 21 T cell receptor beta chains below come from one sample, sequenced in a study of blood T cells in healthy people across ages. For the second PCR, which ran for about 6 to 11 cycles, a sample-barcoded 5' primer and a J-beta primer mix were used. MiXCR, run by TCRdb on the 5' RACE reads, gives a single entry per CDR3 protein. Of approximately 800,000 distinct CDR3 sequences in the sample, approximately 55% were seen once. Material for sequencing was blood. Receptors were obtained from a man aged 80 or over in good health.

A few counts support this clonotype. The V and J genes are TRBV29-1 and TRBJ2-5; D is unclear. With 7 bases removed from V and 5 bases from J, the gap between germline ends came to 14 bases. Germline V gene lookup returns CDR1 SQVTM and CDR2 ANQGSEA. CDR3 length: 12 amino acids. The CDR3 region has the DNA TGCAGCGGCAGGCCACCGGATGAGACCCAGTACTTC. Amino acids: CSGRPPDETQYF.

This chain's CDR3 is CASSPGPGRGAKNIQYF. Here the CDR3 DNA reads TGCGCCAGCAGCCCCGGTCCGGGACGGGGAGCCAAAAACATTCAGTACTTC. V gene TRBV5-1 combines with J gene TRBJ2-4; D tentatively reads TRBD1 or TRBD2 (5 bases each). V was trimmed by 4 bases and J by 0 bases, leaving 17 bases between them. This CDR3 spans 17 amino acids. The germline V gene has CDR1 SGHRS and CDR2 YFSETQ.

This clonotype appeared a few times. The J gene is TRBJ2-7, the V gene TRBV6-1, with 14 positions matching TRBD2. Germline values: CDR1 MNHNS, CDR2 SASEGT. The V and J ends lost 3 bases and 7 bases, in that order; junction bases with no gene match: 8. The CDR3 has 16 residues. The CDR3 region has the DNA TGTGCCAGCAGTGATAGCCCGGGACTAGCGGGAGAGGAGCAGTACTTC. Translation: CASSDSPGLAGEEQYF.

This clonotype was seen only a few times. The rearrangement uses TRBV7-2 and TRBJ2-7; the match to TRBD1 covers 7 bases. V shed 4 bases, J shed 4 bases, and the junction held 7 bases outside the gene matches. CDR1 and CDR2 from the germline V gene are SGHTA and FQGNSA. The CDR3 loop spans 14 amino acids. The CDR3 is CASSSRDRAYEQYF. The CDR3 DNA reads TGTGCCAGCAGCTCCCGGGACAGAGCTTACGAGCAGTACTTC.

V is TRBV7-2 and J is TRBJ2-3; TRBD2 matches 9 bases. Germline-derived CDR1 and CDR2 are SGHTA and FQGNSA. V was clipped by 2 bases and J by 2 bases; unmatched bases: 5. The CDR3 is 16 amino acids. CDR3 DNA: TGTGCCAGCAGCTTACGGACTAGCGTGTACACAGATACGCAGTATTTT. Amino acids: CASSLRTSVYTDTQYF.

In its sample, this clonotype was seen many times. This chain links TRBV29-1 with TRBJ2-5; tentatively, D is TRBD1 (5 bases). The CDR3 spans 14 residues. V was trimmed by 1 base and J by 4 bases, leaving 13 bases between them. Germline V CDR1 and CDR2: SQVTM, ANQGSEA. CDR3 region: CSVEGQGFGETQYF. The CDR3 coding sequence is TGCAGCGTTGAAGGGCAGGGCTTCGGAGAGACCCAGTACTTC.

A word on this clonotype: An end of the junction differs from the germline gene, which may be a read error. V and J are TRBV20-1 and TRBJ2-1, with TRBD2 matching over 9 bases. The CDR3 loop spans 18 amino acids. Germline CDR1 DFQATT, CDR2 SNEGSKA (reference sequence). CDR3: CSARDVAGVSKSYNEQFF. CDR3 bases: TGCAGTGCCAGAGATGTAGCGGGAGTATCTAAGTCCTACAATGAGCAGTTCTTC.

V and J are TRBV27 and TRBJ2-6; possibly TRBD2 for D (5 bases). Trimming took off 4 bases at V and 2 bases at J, with 18 bases between the two ends. The CDR3 is made up of 18 amino acids. Germline-derived CDR1 and CDR2 are MNHEY and SMNVEV (reference sequence). Here the CDR3 DNA reads TGTGCCAGCAGTTCACACCCCCTCGGACTTACTGGGGCCAACGTCCTGACTTTC. Protein: CASSSHPLGLTGANVLTF.

This chain links TRBV7-2 with TRBJ2-3; D is unresolved. Germline lookup yields CDR1 SGHTA and CDR2 FQGNSA. This CDR3 contains 14 residues. Trimming pared 1 base from V and 1 base from J, leaving 6 bases between. In DNA form, the CDR3 reads TGTGCCAGCAGCTTAGTGCGCGGCACAGATACGCAGTATTTT. Translating gives CASSLVRGTDTQYF.

This clonotype was counted many times. The J gene is TRBJ2-5, the V gene TRBV30; 10 positions match TRBD1. The V gene end was trimmed by 4 bases and the J gene end by 5 bases; junction bases not matched to a gene: 10. Germline V gives CDR1 GTSNPN, CDR2 SVGIG (reference sequence). The CDR3 spans 15 residues. In DNA form, the CDR3 reads TGTGCCTGGACCCTGGGACAGGGGAAACGGGAGACCCAGTACTTC. This encodes CAWTLGQGKRETQYF.

V is TRBV10-3 and J is TRBJ2-7; 8 nucleotides line up with TRBD1. This CDR3 is 15 amino acids long. Trimming at V came to 2 bases and at J to 7 bases, leaving 10 bases not matched to a gene. Germline values: CDR1 ENHRY, CDR2 SYGVKD. This chain's CDR3 is CAISEPRQGRVEQYF. Here the CDR3 DNA reads TGTGCCATCAGTGAGCCTAGACAGGGGCGGGTGGAGCAGTACTTC.

The J gene is TRBJ2-5, the V gene TRBV20-1; 8 positions match TRBD1. Unmatched junction bases numbered 5, after V lost 7 bases and J lost 4 bases. The CDR3 totals 12 residues. Germline V CDR1 and CDR2: DFQATT, SNEGSKA (reference sequence). CDR3 amino acids: CSVPTGGETQYF. In nucleotides, the CDR3 is TGCAGTGTTCCTACAGGGGGAGAGACCCAGTACTTC.

The chain links TRBV29-1 to TRBJ2-3, with TRBD2 matching over 13 bases. Germline assignment: CDR1 SQVTM and CDR2 ANQGSEA. The trim removed 1 base at V and 1 base at J, leaving 14 bases unmatched. The CDR3 runs 20 residues. The CDR3 nucleotides read TGCAGCGTTGAAGGAAAGGGACTAGCGGGGAGGAGAGTGGGCACAGATACGCAGTATTTT. Its translation: CSVEGKGLAGRRVGTDTQYF.

The chain employs TRBV4-2 and TRBJ2-7; 8 nucleotides agree with TRBD2. CDR3 length: 16 residues. V dropped 3 bases and J dropped 4; count of bases not matched to a gene: 11. Germline assignment: CDR1 LGHNA and CDR2 YNFKEQ. Here the CDR3 reads CASSHAYREGQYEQYF. CDR3 coding DNA: TGTGCCAGCAGCCACGCTTACCGGGAGGGCCAATACGAGCAGTACTTC.

The J gene is TRBJ2-5, the V gene TRBV6-2 or TRBV6-3, with D unclear. The germline gives CDR1 MNHEY, CDR2 SVGEGT. The CDR3 is made up of 14 amino acids. V lost 0 bases, J lost 3 bases, and 8 bases lay in between. DNA for the CDR3: TGTGCCAGCAGTTACTCGAGAGTTAAAGAGACCCAGTACTTC. It is translated as CASSYSRVKETQYF.

This sequence joins TRBV20-1 and TRBJ2-1; unclear D gene. V lost 2 bases, J lost 10 bases, and 12 bases lay in between. CDR3 size: 12 residues. The germline gives CDR1 DFQATT, CDR2 SNEGSKA (reference sequence). The CDR3 sequence is CSARKPTLEQFF. CDR3 nucleotides: TGCAGTGCTAGAAAGCCGACCTTAGAGCAGTTCTTC.

The rearrangement links TRBV6-5 to TRBJ2-7, with TRBD2 matching over 10 bases. This CDR3 is 15 amino acids long. Germline CDR1 is MNHEY and CDR2 is SVGAGI. The ends lost 1 base at V and 3 bases at J; junction bases unmatched: 3. As DNA, the CDR3 is TGTGCCAGCAGTTACTTGGGACTAGCGCTCTACGAGCAGTACTTC. It codes for CASSYLGLALYEQYF.

The genes are TRBV29-1 and TRBJ2-7; 9 bases fit TRBD1. The length of the CDR3 is 12 residues. Trimming at V came to 7 bases and at J to 2 bases, leaving 3 bases not matched to a gene. Germline CDR1 and CDR2: SQVTM and ANQGSEA. The DNA for the CDR3 is TGCAGCGGCCGGACAGGGGCCTACGAGCAGTACTTC. Encoded protein: CSGRTGAYEQYF.

The chain joins TRBV5-6 to TRBJ1-2; D gene unclear. Germline V gene sequence: CDR1 SGHDT, CDR2 YYEEEE. The CDR3 extends over 11 amino acids. V was cut by 3 bases and J by 10 bases, with 10 bases left in between. In DNA form, the CDR3 reads TGTGCCAGCAGCTCTTGGTCCGCCTACACCTTC. This codes for CASSSWSAYTF.

This clonotype was detected only a few times. The gene calls are TRBV11-2 and TRBJ2-3; 13 positions agree with TRBD2. This CDR3 is built from 16 residues. J was trimmed by 14 bases and V by 10 bases; bases with no gene match: 21. Germline lookup yields CDR1 SGHAT and CDR2 FQNNGV. DNA of the CDR3: TGTGCCACCGGCGCGGCACTAGCGGGAGGGGGCAGATACGCGTATTTT. As protein: CATGAALAGGGRYAYF.

The chain is built from TRBV29-1 and TRBJ2-7; weak D call: TRBD2 (5 bases). V was clipped by 3 bases and J by 7 bases, with 16 bases between them. CDR1 is SQVTM, CDR2 ANQGSEA, per germline. The CDR3 totals 13 residues. CDR3 coding DNA: TGCAGCGTTGAGGAGGCTGCTATTGGGGAGCAGTACTTC. Protein: CSVEEAAIGEQYF.